A single T cell receptor beta chain is shown here with its context. Its target is unknown. One base away lies a much larger clone, so this may be a sequencing read error. The second PCR ran roughly 6 to 11 cycles with a sample-barcoded 5' primer and J-beta primers. Each cDNA molecule was tagged by a template-switch adaptor with 12 random nucleotides. TCRdb ran MiXCR on the 5' RACE reads and lists one entry per CDR3 protein. The profile shows roughly 1,700,000 distinct CDR3 sequences, approximately 28% of them singletons. This sample is part of a study of blood T cells in healthy people across ages. Points from the study as a whole: Fewer expanded clones and more diversity marked long-lived versus aged donors.

Each donor gave roughly 9.8 milliliters of peripheral blood. CDR1 is ENHRY, CDR2 SYGVKD, per germline. Trimming shortened V by 4 bases and J by 10 bases, and 14 bases separated the two germline ends. The CDR3 is 13 residues long. Sequenced sample: blood. The genes are TRBV10-3 and TRBJ2-1; D is ambiguous. This clonotype was obtained from a woman in her twenties or thirties in good health. The chain's CDR3 is CAISVRSSYEQFF. DNA for the CDR3: TGTGCCATCAGTGTGAGAAGCTCCTACGAGCAGTTCTTC.